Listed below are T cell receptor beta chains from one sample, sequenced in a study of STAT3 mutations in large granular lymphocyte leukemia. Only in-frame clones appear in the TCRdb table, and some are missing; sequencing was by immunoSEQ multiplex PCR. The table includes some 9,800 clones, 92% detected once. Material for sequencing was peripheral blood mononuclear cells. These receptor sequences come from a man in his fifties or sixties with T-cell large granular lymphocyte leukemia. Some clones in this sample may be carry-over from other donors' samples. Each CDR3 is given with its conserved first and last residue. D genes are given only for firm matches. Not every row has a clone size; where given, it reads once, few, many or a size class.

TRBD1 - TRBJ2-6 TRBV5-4 CASSLAGTGPTGANVLTF TGTGCCAGCAGCTTGGCTGGGACAGGACCCACTGGGGCCAACGTCCTGACTTTC
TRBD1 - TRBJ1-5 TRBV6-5 CASRRTGRNQPQHF TGTGCCAGCAGACGGACAGGGAGAAATCAGCCCCAGCATTTT
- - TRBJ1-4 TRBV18 CASSPDRDSYNEKLFF TGTGCCAGCTCACCAGATCGTGACAGCTATAATGAAAAACTGTTTTTT
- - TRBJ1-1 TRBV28 CASSSYRVTNTEAFF TGTGCCAGCAGTTCGTACAGGGTAACGAACACTGAAGCTTTCTTT
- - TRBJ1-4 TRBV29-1 CSVEAGVGEKLFF TGCAGCGTTGAGGCAGGGGTGGGGGAAAAACTGTTTTTT
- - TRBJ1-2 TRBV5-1 CASSLDANYGYTF TGCGCCAGCAGCCTCGATGCGAACTATGGCTACACCTTC
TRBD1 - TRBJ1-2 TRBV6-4 CASSEILGQAGGYTF TGTGCCAGCAGTGAAATTCTGGGACAGGCGGGTGGCTACACCTTC
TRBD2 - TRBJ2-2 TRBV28 CASSRTSPGELFF TGTGCCAGCAGCCGGACTAGCCCCGGGGAGCTGTTTTTT
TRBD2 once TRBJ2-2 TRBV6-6 CASSYPGEGTGELFF TGTGCCAGCAGTTACCCCGGGGAGGGCACCGGGGAGCTGTTTTTT
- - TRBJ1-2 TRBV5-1 CASSLSPDLGYTF TGCGCCAGCAGCTTATCTCCAGACCTCGGCTACACCTTC
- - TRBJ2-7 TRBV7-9 CASSLEPGREQYF TGTGCCAGCAGCTTAGAGCCGGGAAGGGAGCAGTACTTC
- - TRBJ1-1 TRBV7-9 CASSTQGNTEAFF TGTGCCAGCAGCACACAGGGGAACACTGAAGCTTTCTTT
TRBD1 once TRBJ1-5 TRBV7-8 CASSFGDRGGNQPQHF TGTGCCAGCAGCTTCGGGGACAGGGGAGGCAATCAGCCCCAGCATTTT
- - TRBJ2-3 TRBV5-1 CASSLGESTDTQYF TGCGCCAGCAGCTTGGGGGAAAGCACAGATACGCAGTATTTT
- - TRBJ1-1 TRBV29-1 CSHGPGGGGTEAFF TGCAGCCACGGGCCAGGCGGGGGAGGAACCGAAGCTTTCTTT
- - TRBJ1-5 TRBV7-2 CASSPGGGGNQPQHF TGTGCCAGCAGCCCTGGGGGAGGCGGCAATCAGCCCCAGCATTTT
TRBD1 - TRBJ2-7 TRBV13 CASSPVRTGDYEQYF TGTGCCAGCAGCCCCGTGAGGACAGGGGACTACGAGCAGTACTTC
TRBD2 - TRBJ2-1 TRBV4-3 CASSQSGGGYNEQFF TGCGCCAGCAGCCAGTCGGGCGGGGGTTACAATGAGCAGTTCTTC
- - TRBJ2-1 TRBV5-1 CASSLGQDDEQFF TGCGCCAGCAGCTTGGGCCAAGACGATGAGCAGTTCTTC
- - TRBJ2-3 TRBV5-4 CASGGGQGVAPPYF TGTGCCAGTGGGGGAGGGCAGGGGGTTGCCCCGCCGTATTTT
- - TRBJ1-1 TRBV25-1 CASSVPGRGTEAFF TGTGCCAGCAGTGTCCCAGGTAGGGGCACTGAAGCTTTCTTT
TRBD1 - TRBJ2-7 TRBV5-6 CASRDRGSSYEQYF TGTGCCAGCCGTGACAGGGGGTCGTCCTACGAGCAGTACTTC
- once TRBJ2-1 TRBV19 CASNSPRQSSYNEQFF TGTGCCAGTAATTCACCCCGACAAAGTTCCTACAATGAGCAGTTCTTC
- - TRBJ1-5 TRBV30 CAWSVRVTRDQPQHF TGTGCCTGGAGTGTACGTGTGACAAGAGATCAGCCCCAGCATTTT
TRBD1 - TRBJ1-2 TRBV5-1 CASSPSGTGHYGYTF TGCGCCAGCAGCCCCTCCGGGACAGGTCACTATGGCTACACCTTC
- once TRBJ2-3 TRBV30 CAWSVSRGPTDTQYF TGTGCCTGGAGTGTCTCTAGAGGGCCTACAGATACGCAGTATTTT
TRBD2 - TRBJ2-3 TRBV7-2 CASSTRPLAGTDTQYF TGTGCCAGCAGCACTAGACCCCTAGCGGGCACAGATACGCAGTATTTT
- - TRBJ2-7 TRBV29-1 CSTRGTSLHEQYF TGCAGCACTCGCGGGACATCTCTTCACGAGCAGTACTTC
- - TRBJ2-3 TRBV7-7 CASSLGPYGDTQYF TGTGCTAGCAGCTTGGGACCCTACGGAGATACGCAGTATTTT
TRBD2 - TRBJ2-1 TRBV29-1 CSGLEGLAGGPEQFF TGCAGCGGCCTAGAGGGACTAGCGGGAGGGCCAGAGCAGTTCTTC
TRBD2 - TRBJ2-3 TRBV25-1 CASSDRRLAGVTDTQYF TGTGCCAGCAGTGATAGAAGGCTAGCGGGGGTCACAGATACGCAGTATTTT
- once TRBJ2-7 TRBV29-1 CSVARGASEQYF TGCAGCGTTGCCAGGGGGGCGAGTGAGCAGTACTTC
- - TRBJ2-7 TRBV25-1 CASSAPRLELYEQYF TGTGCCAGCAGTGCCCCGAGACTAGAACTCTACGAGCAGTACTTC
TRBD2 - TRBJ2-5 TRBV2 CASTPPSSGGQETQYF TGTGCCAGCACCCCCCCGTCTAGCGGGGGCCAAGAGACCCAGTACTTC
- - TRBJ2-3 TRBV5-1 CASTNSGADTQYF TGCGCCAGCACCAATAGCGGTGCAGATACGCAGTATTTT
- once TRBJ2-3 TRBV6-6 CASSYPDVTDTQYF TGTGCCAGCAGTTATCCGGACGTCACAGATACGCAGTATTTT
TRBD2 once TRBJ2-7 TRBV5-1 CASSQSGSSYEQYF TGCGCCAGCAGCCAGAGCGGGAGCTCCTACGAGCAGTACTTC
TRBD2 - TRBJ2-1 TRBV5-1 CASSLEPAGAYNEQFF TGCGCCAGCAGCTTGGAGCCAGCGGGAGCTTACAATGAGCAGTTCTTC
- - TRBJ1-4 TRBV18 CASSPLLQGRGEKLFF TGTGCCAGCTCACCGCTACTACAGGGAAGGGGTGAAAAACTGTTTTTT
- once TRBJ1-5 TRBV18 CASSPGPDSNQPQHF TGTGCCAGCTCACCAGGGCCCGACAGCAATCAGCCCCAGCATTTT
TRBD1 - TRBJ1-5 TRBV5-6 CASSAWTGSFDQPQHF TGTGCCAGCAGCGCGTGGACAGGGAGTTTTGATCAGCCCCAGCATTTT
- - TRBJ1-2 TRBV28 CASSLGGRAGYGYTF TGTGCCAGCAGTTTAGGGGGCAGGGCGGGCTATGGCTACACCTTC
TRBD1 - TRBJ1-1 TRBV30 CAWSGQGRDTEAFF TGTGCCTGGAGTGGACAGGGAAGGGACACTGAAGCTTTCTTT
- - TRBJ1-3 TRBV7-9 CASRTTVGNTIYF TGTGCCAGCAGAACGACAGTTGGAAACACCATATATTTT
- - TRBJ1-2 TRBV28 CASSPQVLGNGYTF TGTGCCAGCAGTCCCCAGGTGCTTGGGAATGGCTACACCTTC
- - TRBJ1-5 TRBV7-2 CASSPLGGNQPQHF TGTGCCAGCAGCCCCCTGGGCGGCAATCAGCCCCAGCATTTT
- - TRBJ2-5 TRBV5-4 CASSPDNRAEETQYF TGTGCCAGCAGCCCCGATAACAGGGCTGAAGAGACCCAGTACTTC
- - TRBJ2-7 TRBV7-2 CASSVGRGHSYEQYF TGTGCCAGCAGCGTAGGCAGGGGACATTCCTACGAGCAGTACTTC